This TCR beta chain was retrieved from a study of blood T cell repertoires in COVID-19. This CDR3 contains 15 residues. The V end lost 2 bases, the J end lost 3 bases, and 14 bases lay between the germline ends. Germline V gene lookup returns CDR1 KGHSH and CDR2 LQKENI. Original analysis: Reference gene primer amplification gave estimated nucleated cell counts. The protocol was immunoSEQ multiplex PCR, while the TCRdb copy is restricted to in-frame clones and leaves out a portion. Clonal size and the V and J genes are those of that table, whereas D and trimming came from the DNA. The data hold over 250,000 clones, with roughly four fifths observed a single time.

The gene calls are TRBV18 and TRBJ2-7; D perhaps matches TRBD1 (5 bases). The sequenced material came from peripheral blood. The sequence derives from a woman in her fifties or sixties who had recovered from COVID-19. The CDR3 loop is CASSPGAGPHYEQYF. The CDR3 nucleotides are TGTGCCAGCTCACCAGGGGCAGGGCCCCACTACGAGCAGTACTTC. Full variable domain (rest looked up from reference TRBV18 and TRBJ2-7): NAGVMQNPRHLVRRRGQEARLRCSPMKGHSHVYWYRQLPEEGLKFMVYLQKENIIDESGMPKERFSAEFPKEGPSILRIQQVVRGDSAAYFCASSPGAGPHYEQYFGPGTRLTVT.